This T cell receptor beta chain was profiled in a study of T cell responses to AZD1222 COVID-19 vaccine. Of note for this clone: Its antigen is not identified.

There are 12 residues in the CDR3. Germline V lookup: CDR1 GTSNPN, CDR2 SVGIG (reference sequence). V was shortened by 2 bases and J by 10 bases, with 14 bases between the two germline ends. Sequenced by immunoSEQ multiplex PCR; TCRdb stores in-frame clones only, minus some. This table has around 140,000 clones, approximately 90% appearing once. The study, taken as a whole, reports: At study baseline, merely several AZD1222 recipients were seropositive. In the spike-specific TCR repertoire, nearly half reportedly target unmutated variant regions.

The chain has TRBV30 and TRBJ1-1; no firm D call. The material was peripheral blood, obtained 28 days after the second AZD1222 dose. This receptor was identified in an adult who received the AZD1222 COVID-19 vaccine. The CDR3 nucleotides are TGTGCCTGGAGTATCCCCCCGGGTAGAGCTTTCTTT. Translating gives CAWSIPPGRAFF. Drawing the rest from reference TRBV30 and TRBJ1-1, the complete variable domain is SQTIHQWPATLVQPVGSPLSLECTVEGTSNPNLYWYRQAAGRGLQLLFYSVGIGQISSEVPQNLSASRPQDRQFILSSKKLLLSDSGFYLCAWSIPPGRAFFGQGTRLTVV.